In its sample, the clone carrying this TCR beta chain was seen a few times. The target antigen is unknown. CDR1 is LGHNT and CDR2 is FRNRAP in the germline V gene. The CDR3 loop spans 14 amino acids. Deletions cut 2 bases from V and 1 base from J, with 6 bases between. These data originate in a study of beta chain features in type 1 diabetes. Study-level results: Type 1 diabetes patients showed a moderate but significant shortening of TCRB CDR3s in all four CD4+ subsets.

TCRB transcripts that were expressed got sequenced, as all of the isolated RNA had been reverse transcribed. Profiling relied on immunoSEQ multiplex PCR, and the TCRdb table lists in-frame clones only, not all of them. The profile shows roughly 700,000 clones, around 15% of them singletons. The clonotype originates from a man younger than 35 with type 1 diabetes. The J gene is TRBJ1-5, the V gene TRBV12-5; D uncertain. Source material: naive CD4+ T cells from blood. The CDR3 DNA follows: TGTGCTAGTGGTTTGAAAGACAGCAATCAGCCCCAGCATTTT. Its protein is CASGLKDSNQPQHF. Full variable domain (remainder filled in from reference TRBV12-5 and TRBJ1-5): DARVTQTPRHKVTEMGQEVTMRCQPILGHNTVFWYRQTMMQGLELLAYFRNRAPLDDSGMPKDRFSAEMPDATLATLKIQPSEPRDSAVYFCASGLKDSNQPQHFGDGTRLSIL.